The 6 T cell receptor beta chains reported below all come from one sample, sequenced in a study of blood T cell repertoires in COVID-19. The data were produced by immunoSEQ multiplex PCR, yet TCRdb's version contains in-frame clones alone and is incomplete. The sample comprises fewer than 85,000 clones, 75% to 90% of which are singletons, and over 4.5% rests with the top ten. Material for sequencing was peripheral blood. These TCRs come from an elderly man with acute or convalescent COVID-19.

The chain employs TRBV21-1 and TRBJ2-7; TRBD1, the D gene given by the table, was not confirmed from the DNA. TRBV21-1 is given as a pseudogene. The CDR3 has 20 residues. This CDR3 reads CASSTKRQGATPSTWWEQYF. The CDR3 DNA reads as TGTGCCAGCAGCACCAAACGACAGGGGGCTACCCCTTCTACTTGGTGGGAGCAGTACTTC.

This rearrangement joins TRBV21-1 to TRBJ1-3. TRBV21-1 is deemed a pseudogene. This CDR3 is built from 15 residues. The CDR3 sequence: CASSKGSSSGNTIYF. Written as DNA, the CDR3 is TGTGCCAGCAGCAAAGGTTCGAGTTCTGGAAACACCATATATTTT.

The chain combines TRBV28 with TRBJ2-1; 15 bases map to TRBD2. The junction had 5 bases not matched to a gene; V was cut back by 4 bases and J by 1 base. CDR3 length: 18 residues. Per germline, CDR1 MDHEN and CDR2 SYDVKM. CDR3: CASSSPGLAGGSYNEQFF. The CDR3 DNA sequence: TGTGCCAGCAGTTCCCCGGGACTAGCGGGGGGTTCCTACAATGAGCAGTTCTTC.

This clone was counted once. This chain links TRBV5-1 with TRBJ1-5, with TRBD1 matching over 8 bases. CDR1 is SGHRS, CDR2 YFSETQ, per germline. V gave up 0 bases and J gave up 2 bases; unmatched junction bases: 4. The CDR3 is made up of 16 amino acids. The CDR3 is CASSLAPGGRNQPQHF. The CDR3 DNA sequence: TGCGCCAGCAGCTTGGCCCCAGGGGGCCGCAATCAGCCCCAGCATTTT.

CDR3 region: CASSVRRGNQPQHF. CDR3 in DNA: TGTGCCAGCAGTGTAAGAAGAGGGAATCAGCCCCAGCATTTT. This chain joins TRBV2 and TRBJ1-5; D unresolved. V shed 4 bases and J shed 4 bases, with 11 bases lying between them. The CDR3 consists of 14 residues. CDR1 SNHLY and CDR2 FYNNEI come from the germline V gene.

The chain uses TRBV2 and TRBJ2-7; perhaps TRBD2 as D (9 bases). The germline gives CDR1 SNHLY, CDR2 FYNNEI. Deletions cut 6 bases from V and 2 bases from J, with 35 bases between. This CDR3 is 21 amino acids long. Written as DNA, the CDR3 is TGTGCCAGCAGCCGGATGCCCAGACAGGGGAACAGGCTAGCGGGGACCTACGAGCAGTACTTC. It codes for CASSRMPRQGNRLAGTYEQYF.